Listed here is a single T cell receptor beta chain. Its antigen is still unknown. No base qualities exist here, and no much larger clone lies one base off it. This specimen comes from a study of lymphopenia after photon versus proton radiotherapy (dated by TCRdb to about 2019). For the wider study: Photon and proton radiation therapy were compared by the study for their immunological effects in patients with gastrointestinal tumors who developed high-grade lymphopenia. The 20 patients in the cohort had gastrointestinal tumors, were treated with either photon or proton therapy, and subsequently developed lymphopenia. The study aimed to characterize how the two radiation modalities differ in their impact on the immune system.

Beyond this particular receptor, the publication reports: After the lymphocyte count nadir, oligoclonal expansion, especially of CD8+ Temra cells, was observed in photon-treated repertoires, and the drop in diversity was driven by this expansion. During treatment, patients who received proton therapy stayed relatively stable, whereas patients who received photon therapy lost naive T cells and TCR diversity and gained effector/memory populations. The authors looked at the survival association only in patients who died, and they framed better survival with proton therapy as a possibility rather than a demonstrated result. Among patients across the cohort who died, overall survival time showed an inverse correlation with a larger post-nadir drop in TCR diversity.

The germline V gene (reference sequence) sets CDR1 to LNHDA and CDR2 to SQIVND. Between the V and J ends, shortened by 2 bases and 0 bases respectively, the junction contains 10 bases. From its cysteine to its phenylalanine, the CDR3 spans 15 amino acids. Kept here is only the CDR3 DNA, which spans 45 bases and is read in frame from base 1. The library was prepared using the immunoSEQ multiplex PCR assay. T cell repertoires were profiled with deep sequencing of rearranged TCR beta loci together with multiparametric flow cytometry. Imported from immuneACCESS, the table was reduced by TCRdb to in-frame sequences with V and J called. These copies leave out some clones; in studies compared against another copy, an unresolved V gene accounts for under half, and the cause of the remainder is not known. A total of around 20,000 clones appear in this sample, roughly 91% of them only once. The ten largest clones capture approximately 10% of the sample.

The TCR sequence derives from a man older than 75 with esophageal cancer. The rearrangement joined TRBV19 to TRBJ1-2, with the D gene uncertain. Material: peripheral blood, obtained from a patient treated with proton-based radiotherapy. The encoded CDR3 is CASSISSFANYGYTF. The nucleotides are TGTGCCAGTAGTATATCTTCGTTCGCTAACTATGGCTACACCTTC.